Detailed here is one T cell receptor beta chain. This clone showed up just a few times. No cognate antigen has been identified for it. No clone much larger than this one lies a single base away; base qualities are absent. The sample is drawn from a study of blood T cell repertoires in COVID-19 (TCRdb year 2020). Describing the broader study: Samples covering the acute and convalescent phases of COVID-19 were provided by collaborators in the United States, Italy and Spain. The material from the prospective study consisted of cDNA or gDNA derived from T cells, B-cell-depleted T cells, or PBMCs. Subjects who had been exposed to COVID-19, were actively infected with it, or had recovered from it provided the deeply sampled blood TCRbeta repertoires that made up the dataset. A freely available public database, intended as a resource for researchers studying the immune response to SARS-CoV-2, is where the repertoires were released. Samples were obtained from the ongoing ImmuneRACE study (first 160 participants) and from 1,254 subjects provided by 6 global collaborators. The sample metadata nearly always contained a de-identified subject ID, COVID-19 status, age in years and sex. HLA class I and class II types, where available, came from metadata supplied by the sample provider rather than from assay-based typing. Study-level results and caveats: The quantity of clinical and demographic metadata differed by source and by participant and was supplied without curation.

Collaborating institutions collected whole blood in K2EDTA tubes following their own protocols. For TCRbeta analysis, collaborators shipped samples in one of three forms: frozen whole blood, isolated PBMCs, or DNA extracted from either of those sample types. The immunoSEQ Assay, a bias-controlled multiplex PCR, was used to amplify TCRbeta CDR3 regions from genomic DNA. On the authors' methods: Nucleated cell counts per sample were estimated from amplification of reference gene primers within the assay. To quantify the absolute abundance of each unique TCRbeta CDR3 rearrangement, sequence reads were collapsed and filtered. Productive Simpson clonality was computed per sample as the square root of Simpson's diversity index over productive rearrangements. This immuneACCESS table, as held by TCRdb, lists in-frame sequences with V and J called but not all clones. Of the missing ones, under half trace to an unresolved V gene in checked studies; the others have no known cause. V and J calls plus clone size are reproduced from that table; the DNA served to infer D and trimming. The sample includes 130,000 or so clones, with 85% to 90% observed a single time. The ten largest clones represent around a quarter of the sample.

The CDR3 runs 15 amino acids, cysteine and phenylalanine included. Just CDR3 DNA is preserved here, 45 bases in frame from base 1. At the junction V is shortened by 5 bases and J by 1 base, with 14 bases in between. The germline V gene encodes CDR1 SGHVS and CDR2 FNYEAQ. The chain is assembled from TRBV7-6 and TRBJ1-1; a tentative D match to TRBD1 spans 6 bases. Sequencing was done on a sample of peripheral blood. The sequence was collected from a man between 65 and 80 years old with active or convalescent COVID-19. The CDR3 in this case is CASSASLTGNTEAFF. The nucleotide sequence reads as follows: TGTGCCAGCAGCGCCTCCCTGACAGGGAACACTGAAGCTTTCTTT.